The 8 T cell receptor beta chains listed next were all sequenced from one sample in a study of T cells expressing NK-cell markers. For each CDR3 protein, TCRdb gives one entry from its re-call of the 5' RACE reads, without DNA. The sample table sets out roughly 180,000 distinct CDR3 sequences. The sequenced sample consisted of blood T cells: a sorted CD56 or NKG2C T cell subset, CD4+ or CD8+ T cells, or bulk PBMC T cells (not recorded which). Receptors were obtained from a woman between 18 and 70 years old in good health.

The chain uses TRBV12-3 or TRBV12-4 and TRBJ1-2; TCRdb's assignment of TRBD1 cannot be checked, as there is no DNA. The CDR3 has 13 residues. The CDR3 protein is CASSFKGAISYTF.

The rearrangement links TRBV15 to TRBJ2-1. CDR1 and CDR2 from the germline V gene are LNHNV and YYDKDF (reference sequence). CDR3 size: 15 residues. The CDR3 sequence is CATSLDRSSYNEQFF.

V and J are TRBV27 and TRBJ2-7; TCRdb lists TRBD2, though no DNA is available to test this call. This CDR3 contains 15 residues. Germline V gene sequence: CDR1 MNHEY, CDR2 SMNVEV (reference sequence). CDR3 protein: CASSRTSSSTYEQYF.

The V and J genes are TRBV7-2 and TRBJ1-4; lacking DNA, the TRBD1 call made by TCRdb goes unchecked. Germline loops: CDR1 SGHTA, CDR2 FQGNSA. The CDR3 length is 15 residues. CDR3 region: CASSLATGLGEKLFF. The entire variable domain, with the rest obtained from reference TRBV7-2 and TRBJ1-4, is as follows: GAGVSQSPSNKVTEKGKDVELRCDPISGHTALYWYRQSLGQGLEFLIYFQGNSAPDKSGLPSDRFSAERTGGSVSTLTIQRTQQEDSAVYLCASSLATGLGEKLFFGSGTQLSVL.

The chain joins TRBV5-5 to TRBJ1-1; as DNA is missing, the TRBD1 call by TCRdb cannot be tested. The CDR3 has 15 residues. CDR1 is SGHKS, CDR2 YYEKEE, per germline (reference sequence). The CDR3 loop is CASSVRQEGVTEAFF.

The chain is built from TRBV5-6 and TRBJ2-1; TCRdb's assignment of TRBD2 cannot be checked, as there is no DNA. This CDR3 spans 17 amino acids. The V gene's germline CDR1 is SGHDT and CDR2 YYEEEE. Here the CDR3 reads CASSLTSGGLTYNEQFF.

The V call is TRBV20-1, the J call TRBJ2-4. From germline, CDR1 is DFQATT and CDR2 SNEGSKA (reference sequence). This CDR3 region has 12 residues. This chain's CDR3 is CSARQAVNIQYF.

The V and J genes are TRBV20-1 and TRBJ2-7. The CDR3 has 14 residues. Germline loops: CDR1 DFQATT, CDR2 SNEGSKA (reference sequence). The CDR3 reads CSARKASASYEQYF.